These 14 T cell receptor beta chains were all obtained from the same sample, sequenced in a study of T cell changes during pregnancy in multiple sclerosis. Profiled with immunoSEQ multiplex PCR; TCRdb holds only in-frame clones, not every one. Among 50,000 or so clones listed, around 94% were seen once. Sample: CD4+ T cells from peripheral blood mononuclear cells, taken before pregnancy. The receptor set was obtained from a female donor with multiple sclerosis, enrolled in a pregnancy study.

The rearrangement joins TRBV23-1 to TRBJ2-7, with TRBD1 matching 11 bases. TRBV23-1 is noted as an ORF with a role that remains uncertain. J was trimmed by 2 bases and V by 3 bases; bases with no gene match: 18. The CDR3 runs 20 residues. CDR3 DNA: TGCGCCAGCAGTCACCCCCCGGACAGGGGGCTGGATAGTGATCCCTACGAGCAGTACTTC. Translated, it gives CASSHPPDRGLDSDPYEQYF.

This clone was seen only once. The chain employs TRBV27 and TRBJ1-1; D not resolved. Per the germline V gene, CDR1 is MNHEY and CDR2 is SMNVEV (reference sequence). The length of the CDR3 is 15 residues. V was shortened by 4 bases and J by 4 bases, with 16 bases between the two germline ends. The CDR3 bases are TGTGCCAGCAGTTGGGTAGGCAGGCCCACCACTGAAGCTTTCTTT. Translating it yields CASSWVGRPTTEAFF.

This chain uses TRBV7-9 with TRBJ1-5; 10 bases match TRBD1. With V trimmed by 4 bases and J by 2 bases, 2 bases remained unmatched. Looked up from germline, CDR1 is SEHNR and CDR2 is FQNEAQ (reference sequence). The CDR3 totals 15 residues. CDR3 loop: CASSSGTGGNQPQHF. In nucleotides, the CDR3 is TGTGCCAGCAGCTCCGGGACAGGGGGCAATCAGCCCCAGCATTTT.

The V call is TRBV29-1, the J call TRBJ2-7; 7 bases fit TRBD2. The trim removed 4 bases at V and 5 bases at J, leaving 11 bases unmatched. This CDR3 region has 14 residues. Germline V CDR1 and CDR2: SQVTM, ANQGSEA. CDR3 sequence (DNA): TGCAGCGTTGGACGGGGGATGGGACTAAACGAGCAGTACTTC. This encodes CSVGRGMGLNEQYF.

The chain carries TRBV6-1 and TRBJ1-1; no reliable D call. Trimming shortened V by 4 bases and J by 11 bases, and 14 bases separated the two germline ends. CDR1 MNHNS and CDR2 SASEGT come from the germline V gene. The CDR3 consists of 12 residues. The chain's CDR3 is CASSGAGRNAFF. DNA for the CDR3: TGTGCCAGCAGTGGCGCCGGGAGGAACGCTTTCTTT.

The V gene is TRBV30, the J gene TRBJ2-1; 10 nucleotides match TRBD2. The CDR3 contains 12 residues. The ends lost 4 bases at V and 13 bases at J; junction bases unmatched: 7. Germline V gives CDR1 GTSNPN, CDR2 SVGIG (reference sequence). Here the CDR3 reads CAWTSGSFKQFF. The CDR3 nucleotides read TGTGCCTGGACTAGCGGGAGTTTCAAACAGTTCTTC.

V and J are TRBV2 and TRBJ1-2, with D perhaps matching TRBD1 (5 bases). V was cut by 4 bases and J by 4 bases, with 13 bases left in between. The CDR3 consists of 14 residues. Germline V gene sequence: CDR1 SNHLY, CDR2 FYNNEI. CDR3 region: CASSGAGPSYGYTF. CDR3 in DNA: TGTGCCAGCAGTGGGGCGGGGCCCTCCTATGGCTACACCTTC.

CDR3 bases: TGTGCCAGCAGCTTGACTAGCGGGAGCTCAGATACGCAGTATTTT. Translation gives CASSLTSGSSDTQYF. The J gene is TRBJ2-3, the V gene TRBV7-9; the match to TRBD2 covers 12 bases. The CDR3 consists of 15 residues. Trimming at V came to 3 bases and at J to 4 bases, leaving 2 bases not matched to a gene. The germline gives CDR1 SEHNR, CDR2 FQNEAQ (reference sequence).

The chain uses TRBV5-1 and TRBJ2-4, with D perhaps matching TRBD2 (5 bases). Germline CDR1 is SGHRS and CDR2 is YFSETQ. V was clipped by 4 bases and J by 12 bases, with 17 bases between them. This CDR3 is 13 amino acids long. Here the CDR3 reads CASSPPEAGRQYF. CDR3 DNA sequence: TGCGCCAGCAGCCCGCCGGAGGCAGGACGTCAGTACTTC.

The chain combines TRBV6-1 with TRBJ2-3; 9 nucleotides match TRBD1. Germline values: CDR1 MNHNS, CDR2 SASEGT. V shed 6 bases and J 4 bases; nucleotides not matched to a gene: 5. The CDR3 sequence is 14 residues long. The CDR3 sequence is CASRLGQGADTQYF. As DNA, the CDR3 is TGTGCCAGCAGACTGGGACAGGGAGCAGATACGCAGTATTTT.

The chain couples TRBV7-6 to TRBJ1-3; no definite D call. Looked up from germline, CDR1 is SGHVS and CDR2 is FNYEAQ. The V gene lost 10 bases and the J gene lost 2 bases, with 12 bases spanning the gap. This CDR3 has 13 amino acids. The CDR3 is CAIRGVPGNTIYF. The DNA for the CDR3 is TGTGCCATTCGCGGGGTTCCTGGAAACACCATATATTTT.

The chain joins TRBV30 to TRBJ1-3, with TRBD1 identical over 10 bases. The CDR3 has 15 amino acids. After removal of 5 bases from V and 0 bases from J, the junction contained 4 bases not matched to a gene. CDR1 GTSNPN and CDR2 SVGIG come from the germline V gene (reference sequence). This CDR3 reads CAWGQGVHSGNTIYF. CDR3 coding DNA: TGTGCCTGGGGACAGGGGGTCCACTCTGGAAACACCATATATTTT.

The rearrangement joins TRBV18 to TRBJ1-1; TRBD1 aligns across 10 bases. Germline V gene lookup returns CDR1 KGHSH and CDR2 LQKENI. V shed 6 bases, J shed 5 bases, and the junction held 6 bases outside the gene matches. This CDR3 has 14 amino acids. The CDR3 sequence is CASSPLGQGTEAFF. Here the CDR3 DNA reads TGTGCCAGCTCTCCCTTGGGACAGGGGACTGAAGCTTTCTTT.

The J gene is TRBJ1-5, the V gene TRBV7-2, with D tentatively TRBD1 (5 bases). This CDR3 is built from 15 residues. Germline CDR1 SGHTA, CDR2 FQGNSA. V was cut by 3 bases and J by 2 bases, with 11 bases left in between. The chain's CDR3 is CASSFGRVGNQPQHF. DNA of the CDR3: TGTGCCAGCAGCTTCGGCAGGGTTGGCAATCAGCCCCAGCATTTT. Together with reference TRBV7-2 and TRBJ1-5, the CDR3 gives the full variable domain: GAGVSQSPSNKVTEKGKDVELRCDPISGHTALYWYRQSLGQGLEFLIYFQGNSAPDKSGLPSDRFSAERTGGSVSTLTIQRTQQEDSAVYLCASSFGRVGNQPQHFGDGTRLSIL.